This TCR beta chain was sequenced for a study of control samples from healthy donors and cancer patients. This CDR3 has 16 amino acids. Germline lookup yields CDR1 SGHRS and CDR2 YFSETQ. V was trimmed by 4 bases and J by 0 bases, leaving 17 bases between them. The table came from immunoSEQ multiplex PCR; TCRdb's copy has only in-frame clones and leaves some out. The sample comprises 150,000 or so clones, approximately 93% of which are singletons, and 5% to 7% rests with the top ten. Sequenced: blood. This clonotype originated in a man aged 18 to 30 in good health. The chain recombines TRBV5-1 with TRBJ2-7; no definite D call. DNA for the CDR3: TGCGCCAGCAGCAGCCACCCTCAGGTTGCCTCCTACGAGCAGTACTTC. This encodes CASSSHPQVASYEQYF.